The next 31 T cell receptor beta chains were all read from a single sample in a study of cytomegalovirus exposure and HLA in healthy donors (dated by TCRdb to about 2017). Libraries were prepared through the immunoSEQ multiplex PCR assay. For the multiplex PCR, a mixture combining 60 forward primers for TCR Vbeta segments and 13 reverse primers for TCR Jbeta segments was used. The table comes from immuneACCESS by way of TCRdb, which keeps in-frame sequences with V and J called. Part of the clones is missing from these tables; in studies checked, under half for an unresolved V gene and the rest for unknown reasons. This sample has hundreds of thousands of clones in its table, and over 75% of those were observed once. The ten top clones hold 1.8% of the sample. The sequenced sample was PBMCs. The origin of the receptors is a male donor in good health and CMV-seronegative.

This chain links TRBV19 with TRBJ2-1; 9 nucleotides match TRBD1. The germline gives CDR1 LNHDA, CDR2 SQIVND (reference sequence). Trimming cost V 7 bases and J 5 bases; bases outside gene matches: 9. This CDR3 is built from 15 residues. Here the CDR3 reads CASTPFRTGDNEQFF. Written as DNA, the CDR3 is TGTGCCAGTACCCCCTTCCGGACAGGGGACAATGAGCAGTTCTTC.

The chain employs TRBV7-9 and TRBJ2-7; 7 nucleotides agree with TRBD2. Germline trimming cut 6 bases from V and 6 bases from J; bases unmatched to any gene: 14. Germline-derived CDR1 and CDR2 are SEHNR and FQNEAQ (reference sequence). The CDR3 totals 15 residues. Here the CDR3 reads CASRGEGTPLGEQYF. CDR3 in DNA: TGTGCCAGCAGAGGGGAGGGGACTCCCCTAGGCGAGCAGTACTTC.

V is TRBV4-1 and J is TRBJ2-3; perhaps TRBD2 as D (5 bases). Germline CDR1 is MGHRA and CDR2 is YSYEKL. Deletions cut 1 base from V and 4 bases from J, with 6 bases between. This CDR3 spans 13 amino acids. The CDR3 bases are TGCGCCAGCAGCCAAGGAGCGGCAGATACGCAGTATTTT. Amino acids: CASSQGAADTQYF.

The chain combines TRBV7-2 with TRBJ2-7; D might be TRBD2 (8 bases). Trimming removed 5 bases at V and 1 base at J, with 18 bases between. CDR3 length: 16 amino acids. CDR1 is SGHTA, CDR2 FQGNSA, per germline. The CDR3 spells CASSPREGTASYEQYF. The CDR3 DNA reads TGTGCCAGCAGCCCCCGGGAGGGGACAGCTTCCTACGAGCAGTACTTC.

With regard to this clone: The sample has other DNA sequences that encode this CDR3 too. This chain joins TRBV6-5 and TRBJ2-7, with 10 bases aligning to TRBD1. The CDR3 sequence is 14 residues long. Germline V gene sequence: CDR1 MNHEY, CDR2 SVGAGI. Unmatched junction bases numbered 1, after V lost 0 bases and J lost 5 bases. CDR3 DNA: TGTGCCAGCAGTTACTCGACAGGGGGCCACGAGCAGTACTTC. It translates to CASSYSTGGHEQYF.

The chain carries TRBV25-1 and TRBJ2-2, with D perhaps TRBD1 (6 bases). Germline V gives CDR1 MGHDK, CDR2 SYGVNS. The V gene lost 11 bases and the J gene lost 4 bases, with 26 bases spanning the gap. The CDR3 spans 17 residues. In DNA, the CDR3 is TGTGCCCGAGATATTGTGGGGGCGAAATCATGCACCGGGGAGCTGTTTTTT. Translating gives CARDIVGAKSCTGELFF. The variable domain in full, completed from reference TRBV25-1 and TRBJ2-2, reads EADIYQTPRYLVIGTGKKITLECSQTMGHDKMYWYQQDPGMELHLIHYSYGVNSTEKGDLSSESTVSRIRTEHFPLTLESARPSHTSQYLCARDIVGAKSCTGELFFGEGSRLTVL.

This clone came up a few times. This sequence joins TRBV30 and TRBJ1-1; D call uncertain. Germline V lookup: CDR1 GTSNPN, CDR2 SVGIG (reference sequence). The CDR3 has 11 amino acids. The CDR3 bases are TGTGGGAACAGCTTGAACACTGAAGCTTTCTTT. It translates to CGNSLNTEAFF.

Only a few counts were recorded for this clone. The chain has TRBV7-2 and TRBJ2-7; D is possibly TRBD2 (5 bases). The CDR3 totals 13 residues. CDR1 is SGHTA, CDR2 FQGNSA, per germline. With 5 bases removed from V and 12 bases from J, the gap between germline ends came to 20 bases. The CDR3 region is CASSKGLGRSSYF. The CDR3 coding sequence is TGTGCCAGCAGCAAAGGACTGGGTAGAAGTTCGTACTTC. The whole variable domain, filled in from reference TRBV7-2 and TRBJ2-7, reads GAGVSQSPSNKVTEKGKDVELRCDPISGHTALYWYRQSLGQGLEFLIYFQGNSAPDKSGLPSDRFSAERTGGSVSTLTIQRTQQEDSAVYLCASSKGLGRSSYFGPGTRLTVT.

This clone has just a few counts. V and J are TRBV4-2 and TRBJ2-7; 13 bases agree with TRBD2. The germline CDR1 and CDR2 sequences are LGHNA and YNFKEQ. The CDR3 loop spans 18 amino acids. Germline trimming cut 2 bases from V and 0 bases from J; bases unmatched to any gene: 7. In nucleotides, the CDR3 is TGTGCCAGCAGCCAAACCGGGACTAGCGGGGTTCTCTCCTACGAGCAGTACTTC. It is translated as CASSQTGTSGVLSYEQYF.

V is TRBV18 and J is TRBJ2-6; 7 nucleotides match TRBD1. J was trimmed by 0 bases and V by 4 bases; bases with no gene match: 6. CDR3 length: 17 amino acids. The germline V gene encodes CDR1 KGHSH and CDR2 LQKENI. CDR3: CASSQGQANSGANVLTF. As DNA, the CDR3 is TGTGCCAGCTCACAAGGACAGGCCAACTCTGGGGCCAACGTCCTGACTTTC.

The V gene is TRBV7-3, the J gene TRBJ2-1; 9 nucleotides agree with TRBD1. This CDR3 is 19 amino acids long. V shed 3 bases and J 1 base; nucleotides not matched to a gene: 13. From germline, CDR1 is SGHTA and CDR2 FQGTGA. The CDR3 protein is CASSFVDRGPDRSYNEQFF. The DNA of the CDR3 is TGTGCCAGCAGCTTCGTGGACAGGGGCCCGGATAGGTCCTACAATGAGCAGTTCTTC.

The J gene is TRBJ1-3, the V gene TRBV15, with a possible D match to TRBD1 (5 bases). The CDR3 runs to 15 residues. Germline CDR1 and CDR2: LNHNV and YYDKDF (reference sequence). Trimming removed 5 bases at V and 0 bases at J, with 11 bases between. The CDR3 sequence: CATSLGTDSGNTIYF. CDR3 nucleotide sequence: TGTGCCACCAGCTTAGGGACTGACTCTGGAAACACCATATATTTT.

This clone was detected only a few times. The chain joins TRBV6-5 to TRBJ1-5, with a possible D match to TRBD1 (5 bases). The CDR3 covers 14 residues. Trimming shortened V by 6 bases and J by 4 bases, and 13 bases separated the two germline ends. The V gene's germline CDR1 is MNHEY and CDR2 SVGAGI. The CDR3 spells CASRQTEANQPQHF. The CDR3 DNA follows: TGTGCCAGCAGGCAGACAGAAGCAAATCAGCCCCAGCATTTT.

This chain uses TRBV27 with TRBJ2-2; TRBD2 matches at 10 bases. Germline V gene sequence: CDR1 MNHEY, CDR2 SMNVEV (reference sequence). After removal of 4 bases from V and 0 bases from J, the junction contained 5 bases not matched to a gene. The CDR3 consists of 17 residues. The CDR3 loop reads CASSSYGLAANTGELFF. The CDR3 coding sequence is TGTGCCAGCAGTTCTTATGGACTAGCGGCGAACACCGGGGAGCTGTTTTTT.

This clone was seen a single time. The rearrangement links TRBV7-9 to TRBJ2-7; D is uncertain. Per germline, CDR1 SEHNR and CDR2 FQNEAQ (reference sequence). The CDR3 spans 16 residues. V lost 1 base and J lost 0, with 13 bases in between. The CDR3 sequence is CASSLVGSQDSYEQYF. The DNA for the CDR3 is TGTGCCAGCAGCTTAGTTGGGTCCCAGGACTCCTACGAGCAGTACTTC.

CDR3 nucleotides: TGTGCCAGCAGCTTAGCCCCGCGGATTCCTGGGGAGACCCAGTACTTC. Translation: CASSLAPRIPGETQYF. The chain recombines TRBV7-8 with TRBJ2-5; D gene ambiguous. There are 16 residues in the CDR3. V was cut by 0 bases and J by 5 bases, with 16 bases left in between. CDR1 is SGHVS and CDR2 is FQNEAQ in the germline V gene.

The genes are TRBV2 and TRBJ2-2; no reliable D call. CDR3 length: 14 amino acids. The V end was cut by 3 bases, the J end by 6 bases, with 11 bases between. The germline CDR1 and CDR2 sequences are SNHLY and FYNNEI. This CDR3 reads CASSESFSSGELFF. DNA of the CDR3: TGTGCCAGCAGTGAGTCTTTCTCCTCCGGGGAGCTGTTTTTT.

The chain joins TRBV9 to TRBJ1-3; 9 bases map to TRBD1. Germline lookup yields CDR1 SGDLS and CDR2 YYNGEE. This CDR3 is 16 amino acids long. The junction had 7 bases not matched to a gene; V was cut back by 2 bases and J by 4 bases. The DNA for the CDR3 is TGTGCCAGCAGCGTCACCGGGACAGGGTCCGGAAACACCATATATTTT. Translation: CASSVTGTGSGNTIYF.

J is TRBJ1-1 and V is TRBV29-1; D call uncertain. Germline V gene sequence: CDR1 SQVTM, CDR2 ANQGSEA. CDR3 length: 14 amino acids. Trimming stripped 0 bases from V and 5 bases from J, with 13 bases between. The CDR3 reads CSVEDRPAGTEAFF. CDR3 DNA: TGCAGCGTTGAAGACCGGCCGGCGGGGACTGAAGCTTTCTTT.

The chain employs TRBV28 and TRBJ1-4, with 9 bases lining up with TRBD1. CDR1 is MDHEN and CDR2 is SYDVKM in the germline V gene. Trimming at V came to 3 bases and at J to 8 bases, leaving 7 bases not matched to a gene. CDR3 size: 15 residues. The CDR3 coding sequence is TGTGCCAGCAGTTTCAGGGGGACAGGGTCAGAAAAACTGTTTTTT. Its protein is CASSFRGTGSEKLFF.

This clone was observed a handful of times. The chain links TRBV7-2 to TRBJ1-5; unclear D gene. This CDR3 region has 14 residues. The germline CDR1 and CDR2 sequences are SGHTA and FQGNSA. V shed 2 bases and J shed 4 bases, with 9 bases lying between them. CDR3 region: CASSLRAGNQPQHF. The CDR3 DNA reads as TGTGCCAGCAGCTTAAGGGCGGGAAATCAGCCCCAGCATTTT.

J is TRBJ2-7 and V is TRBV27, with TRBD1 identical over 9 bases. Germline V gene data show CDR1 as MNHEY and CDR2 as SMNVEV (reference sequence). After removal of 2 bases from V and 3 bases from J, the junction contained 5 bases not matched to a gene. The length of the CDR3 is 15 residues. CDR3 amino acids: CASSLEGQGNYEQYF. As DNA, the CDR3 is TGTGCCAGCAGTTTAGAGGGACAGGGAAACTACGAGCAGTACTTC.

The chain carries TRBV19 and TRBJ2-5, with D possibly being TRBD2 (6 bases). V shed 8 bases and J shed 4 bases, with 17 bases lying between them. The CDR3 totals 14 residues. Germline-derived CDR1 and CDR2 are LNHDA and SQIVND (reference sequence). The CDR3 reads CASSFGGRGETQYF. Here the CDR3 DNA reads TGTGCCAGTTCCTTTGGAGGGCGAGGAGAGACCCAGTACTTC.

The chain couples TRBV4-2 to TRBJ2-2, with D unclear. V lost 6 bases and J lost 3, with 11 bases in between. The CDR3 is made up of 14 amino acids. Germline V lookup: CDR1 LGHNA, CDR2 YNFKEQ. CDR3: CASRQPTDTGELFF. The CDR3 DNA follows: TGTGCCAGCAGACAGCCGACGGACACCGGGGAGCTGTTTTTT.

The chain recombines TRBV5-1 with TRBJ1-2; possible D gene TRBD1, 5 bases. The CDR3 has 14 amino acids. Trimming cost V 5 bases and J 2 bases, with 13 bases left between them. Germline values: CDR1 SGHRS, CDR2 YFSETQ. The CDR3: CASSQGSENYGYTF. In DNA form, the CDR3 reads TGCGCCAGCAGTCAGGGATCAGAGAACTATGGCTACACCTTC.

This clone showed up just a few times. This chain uses TRBV11-2 with TRBJ2-7, with 14 bases lining up with TRBD2. There are 14 residues in the CDR3. J gave up 4 bases and V 4 bases, and 0 bases lay outside the gene matches. Germline assignment: CDR1 SGHAT and CDR2 FQNNGV. As DNA, the CDR3 is TGTGCCAGCAGCTGGACTAGCGGGGGGTACGAGCAGTACTTC. Translated, it gives CASSWTSGGYEQYF.

This clone was seen only once. The chain employs TRBV15 and TRBJ2-7, with 9 bases that match TRBD1. The CDR3 length is 16 residues. With 1 base clipped from V and 2 bases from J, the junction kept 6 bases outside the gene matches. From germline, CDR1 is LNHNV and CDR2 YYDKDF (reference sequence). The DNA of the CDR3 is TGTGCCACCAGCAGAGTTAGGGGACAGGGAACCTACGAGCAGTACTTC. Translated, it gives CATSRVRGQGTYEQYF.

The chain uses TRBV6-6 and TRBJ1-1; 7 positions agree with TRBD1. The CDR3 is made up of 16 amino acids. V was pared by 0 bases and J by 2 bases, with 6 bases of the junction left unmatched. Per germline, CDR1 MNHNY and CDR2 SVGAGI (reference sequence). CDR3: CASSYSEGAGNTEAFF. In DNA, the CDR3 is TGTGCCAGCAGTTACTCGGAGGGGGCGGGTAACACTGAAGCTTTCTTT.

This sequence joins TRBV25-1 and TRBJ2-2, with TRBD2 matching over 9 bases. V was clipped by 8 bases and J by 6 bases; unmatched bases: 4. Germline CDR1 reads MGHDK; CDR2 reads SYGVNS. This CDR3 has 13 residues. The CDR3 loop is CASGGLAAGELFF. CDR3 sequence (DNA): TGTGCCAGCGGGGGACTAGCAGCCGGGGAGCTGTTTTTT.

The chain joins TRBV28 to TRBJ1-1; 7 nucleotides agree with TRBD1. Germline values: CDR1 MDHEN, CDR2 SYDVKM. Losses at the gene ends were 7 bases for V and 1 base for J; bases not matched to a gene: 9. The CDR3 totals 15 residues. This CDR3 reads CASNGRQGTNTEAFF. DNA of the CDR3: TGTGCCAGCAACGGGCGACAGGGCACGAACACTGAAGCTTTCTTT.

This clone was found a few times. This chain connects TRBV4-3 to TRBJ1-1; D is unresolved. This CDR3 is 15 amino acids long. Trimming stripped 0 bases from V and 1 base from J, with 9 bases between. CDR1 is LGHNA and CDR2 is YSLEER in the germline V gene. The CDR3 region is CASSQEPGSNTEAFF. Here the CDR3 DNA reads TGCGCCAGCAGCCAAGAACCGGGGTCGAACACTGAAGCTTTCTTT.